One sample yielded the 8 T cell receptor beta chains listed below, sequenced in a study of T cell responses to AZD1222 COVID-19 vaccine. Data came from immunoSEQ multiplex PCR; TCRdb stores just in-frame clones and leaves some out. The top ten clones hold roughly 5.6% of a sample with some 80,000 clones, 90% of them seen once. This specimen was peripheral blood, taken on day 0 of AZD1222 vaccination. The receptors originated from an adult in good health.

The chain recombines TRBV7-9 with TRBJ1-1; D might be TRBD1 (6 bases). The germline V gene has CDR1 SEHNR and CDR2 FQNEAQ (reference sequence). This CDR3 spans 14 amino acids. V was shortened by 1 base and J by 5 bases, with 11 bases between the two germline ends. CDR3 coding DNA: TGTGCCAGCAGCTTAGTACAGGGAAGGACTGAAGCTTTCTTT. It encodes CASSLVQGRTEAFF.

CDR3 loop: CASSQRGGPYNEQFF. CDR3 in DNA: TGTGCCAGCAGCCAACGCGGGGGCCCATACAATGAGCAGTTCTTC. The genes are TRBV7-2 and TRBJ2-1; the D gene is possibly TRBD2 (7 bases). The CDR3 covers 15 residues. V gave up 5 bases and J gave up 4 bases, with 15 bases separating them. Germline-derived CDR1 and CDR2 are SGHTA and FQGNSA.

This chain joins TRBV28 and TRBJ2-7; a weak D match, TRBD1 (6 bases). V was cut by 8 bases and J by 3 bases, with 11 bases left in between. CDR3 length: 12 amino acids. CDR1 and CDR2 from the germline V gene are MDHEN and SYDVKM. As DNA, the CDR3 is TGTGCCAGCGGAGGACAGTTCTACGAGCAGTACTTC. Translation: CASGGQFYEQYF.

V usage is TRBV11-2 and J usage is TRBJ1-1; D ambiguous. In germline, CDR1 is SGHAT, CDR2 FQNNGV. The CDR3 extends over 15 amino acids. V was pared by 1 base and J by 7 bases, with 16 bases between. The CDR3 here is CASSLVHDARGEAFF. In nucleotides, the CDR3 is TGTGCCAGCAGCTTAGTACATGATGCTAGAGGTGAAGCTTTCTTT.

The rearrangement uses TRBV5-1 and TRBJ2-1, with 7 bases lining up with TRBD1. From germline, CDR1 is SGHRS and CDR2 YFSETQ. With 0 bases clipped from V and 5 bases from J, the junction kept 5 bases outside the gene matches. This CDR3 comprises 15 residues. The CDR3 spells CASSLEQGWNNEQFF. The CDR3 region has the DNA TGCGCCAGCAGCTTGGAACAGGGGTGGAACAATGAGCAGTTCTTC.

This chain uses TRBV20-1 with TRBJ2-3; tentative D call: TRBD2 (6 bases). The germline V gene encodes CDR1 DFQATT and CDR2 SNEGSKA (reference sequence). This CDR3 spans 13 amino acids. Trimming removed 3 bases at V and 11 bases at J, with 18 bases between. The CDR3 nucleotides are TGCAGTGCTAGTAAGGTTAGCGGTGCGGGGCAGTATTTT. It is translated as CSASKVSGAGQYF.

V gene TRBV19 combines with J gene TRBJ1-5; no clear D gene. The V gene lost 4 bases and the J gene lost 8 bases, with 18 bases spanning the gap. This CDR3 contains 15 residues. Germline V gene lookup returns CDR1 LNHDA and CDR2 SQIVND (reference sequence). CDR3 DNA sequence: TGTGCCAGTAGTACCCTCTCGGGGAATGGTAAGCCCCAGCATTTT. Encoded protein: CASSTLSGNGKPQHF. The full variable domain, completed using reference TRBV19 and TRBJ1-5, is DGGITQSPKYLFRKEGQNVTLSCEQNLNHDAMYWYRQDPGQGLRLIYYSQIVNDFQKGDIAEGYSVSREKKESFPLTVTSAQKNPTAFYLCASSTLSGNGKPQHFGDGTRLSIL.

V and J are TRBV10-1 and TRBJ2-7; no definite D call. This CDR3 has 15 amino acids. Looked up from germline, CDR1 is WNHNN and CDR2 is SYGVQD (reference sequence). V was trimmed by 5 bases and J by 5 bases, leaving 19 bases between them. The CDR3 here is CASSPCTSPPHEQYF. The CDR3 DNA is TGCGCCAGCAGTCCATGTACCTCTCCCCCCCACGAGCAGTACTTC.